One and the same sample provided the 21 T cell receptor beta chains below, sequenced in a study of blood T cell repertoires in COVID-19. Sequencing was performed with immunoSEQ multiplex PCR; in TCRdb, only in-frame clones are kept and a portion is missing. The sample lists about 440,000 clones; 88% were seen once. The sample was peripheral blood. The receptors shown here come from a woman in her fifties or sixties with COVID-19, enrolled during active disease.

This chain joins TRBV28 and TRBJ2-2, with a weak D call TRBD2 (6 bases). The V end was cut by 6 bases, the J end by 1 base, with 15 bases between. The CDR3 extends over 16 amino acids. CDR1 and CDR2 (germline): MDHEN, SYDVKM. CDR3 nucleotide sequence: TGTGCCAGCAGATGGGGCGGGATAGTGAACACCGGGGAGCTGTTTTTT. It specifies CASRWGGIVNTGELFF.

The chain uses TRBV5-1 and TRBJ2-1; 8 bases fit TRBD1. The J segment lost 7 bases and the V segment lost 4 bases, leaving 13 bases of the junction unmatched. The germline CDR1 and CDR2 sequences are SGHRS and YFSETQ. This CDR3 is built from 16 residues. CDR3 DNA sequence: TGCGCCAGCAGCCCAGTTTTTCAGACAGGGGAAAATGAGCAGTTCTTC. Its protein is CASSPVFQTGENEQFF.

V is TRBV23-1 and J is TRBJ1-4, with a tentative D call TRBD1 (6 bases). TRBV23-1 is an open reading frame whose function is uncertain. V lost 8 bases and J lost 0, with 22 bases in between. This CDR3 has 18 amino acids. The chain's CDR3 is CASSPLGQKATTNEKLFF. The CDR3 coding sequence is TGCGCCAGCTCACCTTTAGGACAGAAGGCAACAACTAATGAAAAACTGTTTTTT.

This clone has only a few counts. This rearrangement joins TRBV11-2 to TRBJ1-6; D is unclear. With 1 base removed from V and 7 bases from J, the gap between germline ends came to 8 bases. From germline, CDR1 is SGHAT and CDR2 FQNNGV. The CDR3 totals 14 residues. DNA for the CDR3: TGTGCCAGCAGCTTAGGCATCGCGAATTCACCCCTCCACTTT. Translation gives CASSLGIANSPLHF.

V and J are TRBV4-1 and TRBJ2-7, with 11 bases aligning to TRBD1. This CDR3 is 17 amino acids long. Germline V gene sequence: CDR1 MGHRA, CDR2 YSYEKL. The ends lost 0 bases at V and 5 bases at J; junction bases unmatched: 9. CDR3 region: CASSQDIRTGGLDEQYF. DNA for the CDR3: TGCGCCAGCAGCCAAGATATACGGACAGGGGGCTTGGACGAGCAGTACTTC.

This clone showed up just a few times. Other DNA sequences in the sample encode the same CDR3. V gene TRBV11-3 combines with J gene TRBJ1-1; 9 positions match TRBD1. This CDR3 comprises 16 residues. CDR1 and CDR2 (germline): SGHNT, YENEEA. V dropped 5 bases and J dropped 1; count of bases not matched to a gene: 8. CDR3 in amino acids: CASSPGGGQGNTEAFF. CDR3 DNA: TGTGCCAGCAGCCCCGGCGGGGGACAGGGGAACACTGAAGCTTTCTTT.

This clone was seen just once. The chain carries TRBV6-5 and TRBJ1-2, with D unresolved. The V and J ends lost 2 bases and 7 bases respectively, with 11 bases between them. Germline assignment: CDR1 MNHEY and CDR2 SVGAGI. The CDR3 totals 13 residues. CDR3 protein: CASSYGHRGGYTF. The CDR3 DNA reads TGTGCCAGCAGTTACGGGCACCGTGGTGGCTACACCTTC.

Here the CDR3 reads CATSEGQGNDGYTF. The CDR3, as DNA: TGTGCCACCAGTGAAGGACAGGGGAACGATGGCTACACCTTC. The chain joins TRBV24-1 to TRBJ1-2, with 9 bases fitting TRBD1. The CDR3 is made up of 14 amino acids. Looked up from germline, CDR1 is KGHDR and CDR2 is SFDVKD. Germline trimming cut 4 bases from V and 6 bases from J; bases unmatched to any gene: 5.

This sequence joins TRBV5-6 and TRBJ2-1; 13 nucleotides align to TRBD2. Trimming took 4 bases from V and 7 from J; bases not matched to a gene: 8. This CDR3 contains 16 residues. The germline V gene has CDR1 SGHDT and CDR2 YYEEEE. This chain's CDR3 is CASSTILAGGPNEQFF. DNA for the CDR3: TGTGCCAGCAGCACCATACTAGCGGGGGGGCCAAATGAGCAGTTCTTC.

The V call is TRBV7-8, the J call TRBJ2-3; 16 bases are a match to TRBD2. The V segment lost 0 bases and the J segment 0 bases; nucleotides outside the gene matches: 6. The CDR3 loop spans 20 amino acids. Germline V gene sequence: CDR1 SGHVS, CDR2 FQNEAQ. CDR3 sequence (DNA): TGTGCCAGCAGCTTAGCGACGGGACTAGCGGGGGGGGCCAGCACAGATACGCAGTATTTT. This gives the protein CASSLATGLAGGASTDTQYF.

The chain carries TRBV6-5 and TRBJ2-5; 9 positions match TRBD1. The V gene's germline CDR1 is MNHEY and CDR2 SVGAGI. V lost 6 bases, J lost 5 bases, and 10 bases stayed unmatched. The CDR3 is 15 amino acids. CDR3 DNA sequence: TGTGCCAGCAGGCCTGGGACAGGGACGCGGGAGACCCAGTACTTC. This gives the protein CASRPGTGTRETQYF.

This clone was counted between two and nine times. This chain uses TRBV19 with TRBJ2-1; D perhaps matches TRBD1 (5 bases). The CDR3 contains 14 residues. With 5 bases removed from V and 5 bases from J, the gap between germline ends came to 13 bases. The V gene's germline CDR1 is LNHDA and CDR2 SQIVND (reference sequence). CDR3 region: CASSLQDPDNEQFF. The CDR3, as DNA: TGTGCCAGTAGTTTACAGGATCCTGACAATGAGCAGTTCTTC.

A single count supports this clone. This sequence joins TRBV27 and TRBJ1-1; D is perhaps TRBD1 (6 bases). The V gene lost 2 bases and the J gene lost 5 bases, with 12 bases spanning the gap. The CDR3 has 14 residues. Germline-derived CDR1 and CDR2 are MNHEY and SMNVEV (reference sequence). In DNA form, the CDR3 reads TGTGCCAGCAGTTTACACAGGGCGGCGACTGAAGCTTTCTTT. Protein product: CASSLHRAATEAFF.

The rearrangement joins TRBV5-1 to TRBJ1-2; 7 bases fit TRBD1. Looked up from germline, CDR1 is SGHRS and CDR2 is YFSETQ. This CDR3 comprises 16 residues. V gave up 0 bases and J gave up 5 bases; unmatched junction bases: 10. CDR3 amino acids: CASSLAFAGGHYGYTF. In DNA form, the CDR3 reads TGCGCCAGCAGCTTGGCCTTCGCAGGGGGACATTATGGCTACACCTTC.

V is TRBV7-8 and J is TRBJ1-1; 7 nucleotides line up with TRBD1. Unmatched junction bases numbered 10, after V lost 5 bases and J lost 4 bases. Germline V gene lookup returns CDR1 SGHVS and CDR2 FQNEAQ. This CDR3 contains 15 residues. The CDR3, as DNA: TGTGCCAGCAGCCCGAGACAGGGTGTCGGCACTGAAGCTTTCTTT. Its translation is CASSPRQGVGTEAFF.

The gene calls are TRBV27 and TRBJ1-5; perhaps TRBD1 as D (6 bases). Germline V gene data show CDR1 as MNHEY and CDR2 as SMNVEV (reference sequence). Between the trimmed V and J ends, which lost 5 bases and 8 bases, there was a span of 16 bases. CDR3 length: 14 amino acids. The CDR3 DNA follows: TGTGCCAGCAGTCTGACAGGTTCCTTCAAGCCCCAGCATTTT. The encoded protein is CASSLTGSFKPQHF.

CDR3 DNA sequence: TGTGCCTGGAGTACGGGACAGGGGGCAAGTGAGCAGTTCTTC. Protein product: CAWSTGQGASEQFF. V and J are TRBV30 and TRBJ2-1, with TRBD1 matching over 12 bases. With V trimmed by 2 bases and J by 9 bases, 5 bases remained unmatched. This CDR3 is built from 14 residues. Per germline, CDR1 GTSNPN and CDR2 SVGIG (reference sequence).

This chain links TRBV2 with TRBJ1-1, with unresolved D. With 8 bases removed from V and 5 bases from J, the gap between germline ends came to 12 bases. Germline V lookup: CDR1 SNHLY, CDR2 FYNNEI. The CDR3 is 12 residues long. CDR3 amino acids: CASAPGGTEAFF. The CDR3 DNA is TGTGCCAGCGCGCCAGGAGGAACTGAAGCTTTCTTT.

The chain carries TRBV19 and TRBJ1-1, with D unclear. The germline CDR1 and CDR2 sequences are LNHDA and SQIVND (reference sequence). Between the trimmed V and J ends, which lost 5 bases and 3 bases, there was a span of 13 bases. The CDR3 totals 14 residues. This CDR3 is CASSLGLEDTEAFF. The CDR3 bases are TGTGCCAGTAGTCTAGGGTTGGAGGACACTGAAGCTTTCTTT. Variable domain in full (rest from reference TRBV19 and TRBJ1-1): DGGITQSPKYLFRKEGQNVTLSCEQNLNHDAMYWYRQDPGQGLRLIYYSQIVNDFQKGDIAEGYSVSREKKESFPLTVTSAQKNPTAFYLCASSLGLEDTEAFFGQGTRLTVV.

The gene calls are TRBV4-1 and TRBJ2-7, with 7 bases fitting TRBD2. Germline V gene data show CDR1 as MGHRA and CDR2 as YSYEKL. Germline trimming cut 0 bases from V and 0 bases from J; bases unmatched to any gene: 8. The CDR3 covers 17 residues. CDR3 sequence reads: CASSQDSGRAVSYEQYF. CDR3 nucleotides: TGCGCCAGCAGCCAAGATAGTGGGAGGGCAGTCTCCTACGAGCAGTACTTC.

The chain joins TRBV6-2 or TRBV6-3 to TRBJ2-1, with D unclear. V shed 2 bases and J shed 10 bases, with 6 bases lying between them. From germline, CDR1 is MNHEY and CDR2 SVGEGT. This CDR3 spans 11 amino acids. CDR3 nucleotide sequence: TGTGCCAGCAGTTACAGCTGGGAGCAGTTCTTC. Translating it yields CASSYSWEQFF.